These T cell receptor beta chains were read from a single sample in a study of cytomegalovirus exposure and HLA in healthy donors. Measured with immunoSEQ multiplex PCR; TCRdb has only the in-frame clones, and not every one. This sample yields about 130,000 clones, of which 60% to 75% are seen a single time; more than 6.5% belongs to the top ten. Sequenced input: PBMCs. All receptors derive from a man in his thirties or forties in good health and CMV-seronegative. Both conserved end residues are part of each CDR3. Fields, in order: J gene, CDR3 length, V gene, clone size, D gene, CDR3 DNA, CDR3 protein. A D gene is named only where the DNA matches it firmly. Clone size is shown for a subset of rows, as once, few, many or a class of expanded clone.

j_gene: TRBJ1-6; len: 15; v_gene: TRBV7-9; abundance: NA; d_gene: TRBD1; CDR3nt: TGTGCCAGCAGCTCGTCCGGGACAGGGGGTTCACCCCTCCACTTT; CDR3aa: CASSSSGTGGSPLHF
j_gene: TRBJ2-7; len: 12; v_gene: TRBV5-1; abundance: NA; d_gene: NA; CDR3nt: TGCGCCAGCAGCTTGGTTGGGAGTGAGCAGTACTTC; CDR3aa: CASSLVGSEQYF
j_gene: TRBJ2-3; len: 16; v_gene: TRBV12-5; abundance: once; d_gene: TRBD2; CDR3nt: TGTGCTAGTGGTCCCGGGACTAGCGGATCCACAGATACGCAGTATTTT; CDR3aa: CASGPGTSGSTDTQYF
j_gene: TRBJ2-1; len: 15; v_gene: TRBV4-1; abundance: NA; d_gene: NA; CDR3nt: TGCGCCAGCAGCCAAGACCCAAACCAGGGTGATGAGCAGTTCTTC; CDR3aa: CASSQDPNQGDEQFF
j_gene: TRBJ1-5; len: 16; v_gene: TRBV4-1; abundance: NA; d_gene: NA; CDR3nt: TGCGCCAGCAGCCCGGTGGTACAGACCAGGTATCAGCCCCAGCATTTT; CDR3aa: CASSPVVQTRYQPQHF
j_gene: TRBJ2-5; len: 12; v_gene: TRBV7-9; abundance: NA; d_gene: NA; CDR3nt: TGTGCCAGCAACTCGGAGGTGGAGACCCAGTACTTC; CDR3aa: CASNSEVETQYF
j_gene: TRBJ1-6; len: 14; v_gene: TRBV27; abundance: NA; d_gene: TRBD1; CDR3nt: TGTGCCAGCAGTTTGTGGGGACAGGCCGAACCCCTCCACTTT; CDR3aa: CASSLWGQAEPLHF
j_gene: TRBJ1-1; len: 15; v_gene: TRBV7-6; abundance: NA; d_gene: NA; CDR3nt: TGTGCCAGCAGCTTAGAGTCGGGTGTGAACACTGAAGCTTTCTTT; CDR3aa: CASSLESGVNTEAFF
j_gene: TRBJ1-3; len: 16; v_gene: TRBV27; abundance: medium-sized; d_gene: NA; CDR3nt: TGTGCCAGCGGCAGGTCGGGACTCATCTCTGGAAACACCATATATTTT; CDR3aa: CASGRSGLISGNTIYF
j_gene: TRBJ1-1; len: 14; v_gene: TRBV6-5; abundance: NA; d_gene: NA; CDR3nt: TGTGCCAGCACCCTACACGGGGTAGAAACTGAAGCTTTCTTT; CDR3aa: CASTLHGVETEAFF
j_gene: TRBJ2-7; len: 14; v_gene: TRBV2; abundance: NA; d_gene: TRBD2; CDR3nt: TGTGCCAGCAGGGGACTAGCGAACTCCTACGAGCAGTACTTC; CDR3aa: CASRGLANSYEQYF
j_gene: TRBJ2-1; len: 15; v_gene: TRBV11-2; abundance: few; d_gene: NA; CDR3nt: TGTGCCAGCAGTATTACCTTTGGGACTTACAATGAGCAGTTCTTC; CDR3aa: CASSITFGTYNEQFF
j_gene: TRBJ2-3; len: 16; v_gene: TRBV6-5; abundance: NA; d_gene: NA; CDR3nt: TGTGCCAGCAGTTACTCTGGCATCCAAGACACAGATACGCAGTATTTT; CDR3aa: CASSYSGIQDTDTQYF
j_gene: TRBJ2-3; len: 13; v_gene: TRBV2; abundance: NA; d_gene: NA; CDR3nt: TGTGCCAGCAGTGTACGGGGGACAGATACGCAGTATTTT; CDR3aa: CASSVRGTDTQYF
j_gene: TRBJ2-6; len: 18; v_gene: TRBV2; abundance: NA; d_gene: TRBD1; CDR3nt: TGTGCCAGCCTACCCGGGACAGGGCGTAGCTCTGGGGCCAACGGCCTGACTTTC; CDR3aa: CASLPGTGRSSGANGLTF
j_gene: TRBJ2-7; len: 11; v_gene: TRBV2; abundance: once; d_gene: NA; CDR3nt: TGTGCCAGCAGGAGGGAGTACGAGCAGTACTTC; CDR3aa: CASRREYEQYF
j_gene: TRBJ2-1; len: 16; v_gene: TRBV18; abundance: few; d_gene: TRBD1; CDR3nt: TGTGCCAGCTCACCGCCAACAGGGGTCTCCTACAATGAGCAGTTCTTC; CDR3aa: CASSPPTGVSYNEQFF
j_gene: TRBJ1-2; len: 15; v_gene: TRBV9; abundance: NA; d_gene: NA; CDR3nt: TGTGCCAGCAGCGATCCTTCAGGGGCATGGAGAGGCTACACCTTC; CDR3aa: CASSDPSGAWRGYTF
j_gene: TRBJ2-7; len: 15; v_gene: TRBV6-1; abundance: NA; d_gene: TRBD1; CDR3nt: TGTGCCAGCAGTTCTACAGGGGGACGCTCCTACGAGCAGTACTTC; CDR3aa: CASSSTGGRSYEQYF
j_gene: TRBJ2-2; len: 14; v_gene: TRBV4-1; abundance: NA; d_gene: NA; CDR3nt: TGCGCCAGCAGCCAAGTCAGGGAGGCCGGGGAGCTGTTTTTT; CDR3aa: CASSQVREAGELFF
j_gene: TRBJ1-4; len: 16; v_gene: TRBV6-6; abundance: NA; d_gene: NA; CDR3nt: TGTGCCAGCAGTTACGTCCCAGGGTTTACTAATGAAAAACTGTTTTTT; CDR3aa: CASSYVPGFTNEKLFF
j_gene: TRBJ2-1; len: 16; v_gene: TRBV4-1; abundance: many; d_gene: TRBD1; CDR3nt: TGCGCCAGCAGCCTCCAGGGGACAGGGGGACGGAATGAGCAGTTCTTC; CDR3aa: CASSLQGTGGRNEQFF
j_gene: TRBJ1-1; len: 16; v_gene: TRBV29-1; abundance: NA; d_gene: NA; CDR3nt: TGCAGCGTTGAAGATCGGGGGGGGCTAGTGAACACTGAAGCTTTCTTT; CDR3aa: CSVEDRGGLVNTEAFF
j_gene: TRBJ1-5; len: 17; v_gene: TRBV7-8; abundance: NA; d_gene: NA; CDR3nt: TGTGCCAGCAGCTTTCACGTCTTACAGGGTGGGGATTCCCCCCAGCATTTT; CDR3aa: CASSFHVLQGGDSPQHF
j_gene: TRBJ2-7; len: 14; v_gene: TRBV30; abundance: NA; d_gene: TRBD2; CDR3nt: TGTGCCTGGGGGAGCGGGAGACCCTCCTACGAGCAGTACTTC; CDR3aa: CAWGSGRPSYEQYF
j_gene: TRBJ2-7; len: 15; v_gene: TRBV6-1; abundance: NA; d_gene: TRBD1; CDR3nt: TGTGCCAGCAGTACGCCCGGGACAGGGGTGTACGAGCAGTACTTC; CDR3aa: CASSTPGTGVYEQYF
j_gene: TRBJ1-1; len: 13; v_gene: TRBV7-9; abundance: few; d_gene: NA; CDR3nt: TGTGCCAGCAGGAGACGGGGGGACACTGAAGCTTTCTTT; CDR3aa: CASRRRGDTEAFF
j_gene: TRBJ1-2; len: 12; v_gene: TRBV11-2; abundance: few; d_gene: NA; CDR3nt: TGTGCCAGCAGCTTGACAGCCTATGGCTACACCTTC; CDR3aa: CASSLTAYGYTF
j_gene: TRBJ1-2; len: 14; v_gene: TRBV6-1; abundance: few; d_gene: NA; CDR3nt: TGTGCCAGCAGGCGACAGGCCTCTAACTATGGCTACACCTTC; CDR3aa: CASRRQASNYGYTF
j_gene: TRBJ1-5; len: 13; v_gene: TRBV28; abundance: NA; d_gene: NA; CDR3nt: TGTGCCAGCAGTCGTAGCGGGGGTCAGCCCCAGCATTTT; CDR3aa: CASSRSGGQPQHF
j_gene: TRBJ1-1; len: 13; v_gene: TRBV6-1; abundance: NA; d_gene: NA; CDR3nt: TGTGCCAGCAGTGATCAGGGTCTTGCTGAAGCTTTCTTT; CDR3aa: CASSDQGLAEAFF
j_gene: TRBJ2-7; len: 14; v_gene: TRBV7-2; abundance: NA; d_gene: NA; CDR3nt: TGTGCCAGCAGCTTAGACGGAGATTCCTACGAGCAGTACTTC; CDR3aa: CASSLDGDSYEQYF
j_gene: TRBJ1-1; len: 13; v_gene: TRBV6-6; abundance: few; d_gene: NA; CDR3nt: TGTGCCAGCAGTTACAATTCGGGACTTGAAGCTTTCTTT; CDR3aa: CASSYNSGLEAFF
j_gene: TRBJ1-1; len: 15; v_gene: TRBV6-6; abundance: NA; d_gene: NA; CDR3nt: TGTGCCAGCAGTTACGGTGGCAGGGGCGTCACTGAAGCTTTCTTT; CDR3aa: CASSYGGRGVTEAFF
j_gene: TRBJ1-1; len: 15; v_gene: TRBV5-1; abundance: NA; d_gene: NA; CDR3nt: TGCGCCAGCAGCCCAGACCCGGGTGAGAACACTGAAGCTTTCTTT; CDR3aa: CASSPDPGENTEAFF
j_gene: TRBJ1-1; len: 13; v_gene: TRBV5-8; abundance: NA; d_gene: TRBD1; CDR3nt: TGTGCCAGCAGCCGTCACAGGGGCACTGAAGCTTTCTTT; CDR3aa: CASSRHRGTEAFF
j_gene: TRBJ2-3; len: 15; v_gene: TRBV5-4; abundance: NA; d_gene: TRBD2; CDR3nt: TGTGCCAGCAGCGGGACTAGCGGAACCACAGATACGCAGTATTTT; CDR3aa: CASSGTSGTTDTQYF